The 20 T cell receptor beta chains listed next were all sequenced from one sample in a study of response to subunit inactivated influenza vaccine. TCRdb fed the RT-PCR reads into MiXCR, producing one record per CDR3 protein. Found here are roughly 550,000 distinct CDR3 sequences, approximately 24% of them singletons; the top ten hold approximately 3%. The sample also formed part of further work on T cells expressing NK-cell markers. That paper states: Libraries used 5'RACE template switching adding universal primer site and UMIs.

Here the sequenced sample was CD4+ T cells sorted from PBMCs, taken about 12 days after vaccination. These receptors were collected from a man aged 45-65 years who received an inactivated influenza vaccine.

A few counts support this clonotype. The V call is TRBV7-9, the J call TRBJ2-1; D gene uncertain. The CDR3 is 13 amino acids. Between the trimmed V and J ends, which lost 1 base and 8 bases, there was a span of 9 bases. Looked up from germline, CDR1 is SEHNR and CDR2 is FQNEAQ (reference sequence). CDR3 sequence: CASSLGAGYEQFF. The CDR3 nucleotides are TGTGCCAGCAGCTTAGGGGCCGGCTATGAGCAGTTCTTC.

This clonotype was detected ten times or more. The V gene is TRBV7-3, the J gene TRBJ2-3; 11 bases map to TRBD2. Germline CDR1 is SGHTA and CDR2 is FQGTGA. This CDR3 has 15 residues. Trimming removed 9 bases from V and 4 bases from J; junction bases left unmatched: 9. DNA for the CDR3: TGTGCCAGTTCGCCCGGGACTAGCGGACCAGATACGCAGTATTTT. Its translation: CASSPGTSGPDTQYF.

The sample holds many counts of this clonotype. The rearrangement uses TRBV5-1 and TRBJ2-3, with 10 bases fitting TRBD2. V was clipped by 1 base and J by 2 bases; unmatched bases: 1. Germline V gene data show CDR1 as SGHRS and CDR2 as YFSETQ. The CDR3 runs to 15 residues. The CDR3: CASSLSGRVTDTQYF. In DNA form, the CDR3 reads TGCGCCAGCAGCTTGAGCGGGAGGGTCACAGATACGCAGTATTTT.

The chain links TRBV28 to TRBJ1-1, with TRBD1 identical over 7 bases. There are 14 residues in the CDR3. In germline, CDR1 is MDHEN, CDR2 SYDVKM. Trimming took 4 bases from V and 10 from J; bases not matched to a gene: 12. CDR3 bases: TGTGCCAGCAGTTATGTACAGGGGACTCAAAGAGCTTTCTTT. It encodes CASSYVQGTQRAFF.

This clonotype was counted only a few times. The chain has TRBV7-8 and TRBJ1-1, with a tentative D call TRBD1 (6 bases). The germline CDR1 and CDR2 sequences are SGHVS and FQNEAQ. The CDR3 is 13 residues long. The germline V and J ends were trimmed by 5 bases and 2 bases, with 9 bases remaining between them. The CDR3: CASSAGHNTEAFF. The CDR3 DNA reads TGTGCCAGCAGCGCGGGACACAACACTGAAGCTTTCTTT.

The chain employs TRBV6-5 and TRBJ2-5; D gene uncertain. CDR1 is MNHEY, CDR2 SVGAGI, per germline. The V end was cut by 6 bases, the J end by 3 bases, with 17 bases between. The CDR3 loop spans 15 amino acids. The CDR3 here is CASRKTGPIKETQYF. CDR3 in DNA: TGTGCCAGCAGGAAAACCGGGCCAATCAAAGAGACCCAGTACTTC.

This clonotype appeared a few times. The chain employs TRBV7-2 and TRBJ2-3, with a possible D match to TRBD2 (6 bases). Germline assignment: CDR1 SGHTA and CDR2 FQGNSA. The CDR3 totals 16 residues. V lost 0 bases, J lost 4 bases, and 14 bases lay in between. CDR3: CASSLALGSGSDTQYF. The DNA for the CDR3 is TGTGCCAGCAGCTTAGCGCTCGGTAGCGGTTCAGATACGCAGTATTTT.

The chain joins TRBV24-1 to TRBJ2-5; possibly TRBD1 or TRBD2 for D (5 bases each). V was clipped by 4 bases and J by 4 bases, with 12 bases between them. Germline CDR1 and CDR2: KGHDR and SFDVKD. CDR3 length: 14 amino acids. Here the CDR3 reads CATSDGTMLETQYF. The CDR3 DNA sequence: TGTGCCACCAGTGACGGGACGATGCTAGAGACCCAGTACTTC.

This clonotype was detected only a few times. The rearrangement joins TRBV6-5 to TRBJ2-1, with D perhaps TRBD2 (5 bases). This CDR3 is built from 15 residues. Trimming cost V 0 bases and J 6 bases, with 12 bases left between them. The germline CDR1 and CDR2 sequences are MNHEY and SVGAGI. CDR3 loop: CASSYSSASRNEQFF. CDR3 coding DNA: TGTGCCAGCAGTTACTCGTCGGCTAGCCGCAATGAGCAGTTCTTC.

CDR3: CSARTDNYGYTF. In DNA form, the CDR3 reads TGCAGTGCTAGGACGGATAACTATGGCTACACCTTC. This chain connects TRBV20-1 to TRBJ1-2; D is unclear. CDR1 DFQATT and CDR2 SNEGSKA come from the germline V gene (reference sequence). The CDR3 is 12 amino acids. V was cut by 3 bases and J by 1 base, with 6 bases left in between.

The J gene is TRBJ2-7, the V gene TRBV20-1, with 9 bases identical to TRBD1. Trimming removed 6 bases from V and 3 bases from J; junction bases left unmatched: 12. Germline V gives CDR1 DFQATT, CDR2 SNEGSKA (reference sequence). The CDR3 sequence is 15 residues long. The DNA of the CDR3 is TGCAGTGCCAACGGCCGGACAGGGGCCCACTACGAGCAGTACTTC. This encodes CSANGRTGAHYEQYF.

Concerning this clonotype: The junction does not match germline at one end; this may be a read error. The CDR3 sequence: CASSYSPGQGSLTYEQYF. DNA for the CDR3: TGTGCCAGCAGCTACTCCCCGGGACAGGGTAGCCTAACCTACGAGCAGTACTTC. The V gene is TRBV6-2 or TRBV6-3, the J gene TRBJ2-7; 9 positions agree with TRBD1. The length of the CDR3 is 18 residues. Per germline, CDR1 MNHEY and CDR2 SVGEGT.

The genes are TRBV28 and TRBJ2-7; D gene unclear. This CDR3 is built from 14 residues. Trimming shortened V by 3 bases and J by 2 bases, and 11 bases separated the two germline ends. Germline values: CDR1 MDHEN, CDR2 SYDVKM. CDR3 region: CASSFAALTYEQYF. As DNA, the CDR3 is TGTGCCAGCAGTTTCGCGGCTTTGACCTACGAGCAGTACTTC.

This chain uses TRBV11-2 with TRBJ2-1, with a tentative D call TRBD2 (6 bases). V dropped 7 bases and J dropped 8 bases, with 21 bases sitting between them. The V gene's germline CDR1 is SGHAT and CDR2 FQNNGV. The CDR3 totals 15 residues. The CDR3 reads CASNQIGGSGDEQFF. DNA of the CDR3: TGTGCCAGCAACCAAATCGGGGGTTCTGGGGATGAGCAGTTCTTC.

The chain uses TRBV20-1 and TRBJ2-3; D possibly corresponds to TRBD1 (6 bases). The V end was cut by 0 bases, the J end by 5 bases, with 12 bases between. CDR3 size: 14 residues. Germline V gene data show CDR1 as DFQATT and CDR2 as SNEGSKA (reference sequence). CDR3 nucleotides: TGCAGTGCTAGAGATCCGACGGACAGAGATACGCAGTATTTT. It specifies CSARDPTDRDTQYF.

The rearrangement joins TRBV15 to TRBJ1-4, with 11 bases lining up with TRBD1. CDR1 and CDR2 from the germline V gene are LNHNV and YYDKDF (reference sequence). The length of the CDR3 is 16 residues. V lost 0 bases and J lost 8; bases outside the gene matches: 5. CDR3 in amino acids: CATSREGGTGGEKLFF. DNA of the CDR3: TGTGCCACCAGCAGAGAGGGGGGGACAGGGGGAGAAAAACTGTTTTTT.

This clonotype occurred a few times. This sequence joins TRBV4-3 and TRBJ2-3, with 12 bases identical to TRBD2. Germline CDR1 LGHNA, CDR2 YSLEER. V shed 2 bases and J 3 bases; nucleotides not matched to a gene: 9. The CDR3 runs to 18 residues. The CDR3 loop is CASSQTYFGLAGTDTQYF. In DNA form, the CDR3 reads TGCGCCAGCAGCCAAACTTATTTCGGACTAGCGGGAACAGATACGCAGTATTTT.

The chain couples TRBV7-2 to TRBJ2-1; unclear D gene. The germline gives CDR1 SGHTA, CDR2 FQGNSA. The CDR3 is made up of 16 amino acids. Trimming shortened V by 1 base and J by 4 bases, and 14 bases separated the two germline ends. The CDR3 region has the DNA TGTGCCAGCAGCTTAGAGGTCTGGGCGGCTTACAATGAGCAGTTCTTC. It encodes CASSLEVWAAYNEQFF.

This chain links TRBV19 with TRBJ2-5, with TRBD1 matching over 7 bases. V trimming: 9 bases; J trimming: 4 bases; junction bases outside the gene matches: 17. Germline CDR1 is LNHDA and CDR2 is SQIVND (reference sequence). CDR3 length: 16 amino acids. CDR3 nucleotides: TGTGCCAGCTCCCAACGTGCGACAGGGCCCCGAGAGACCCAGTACTTC. Translated: CASSQRATGPRETQYF.

This chain uses TRBV12-3 or TRBV12-4 with TRBJ2-7; D not resolved. The germline V and J ends were trimmed by 0 bases and 4 bases, with 10 bases remaining between them. CDR3 length: 14 residues. The CDR3 sequence: CASSLAGVGYEQYF. The CDR3 DNA follows: TGTGCCAGCAGTTTAGCTGGGGTGGGGTACGAGCAGTACTTC.